This T cell receptor beta chain stems from a study of blood T cell repertoires in COVID-19. Looking at the study overall: Sites across the United States, Italy and Spain contributed samples from acute and convalescent COVID-19. T cells, B-cell-depleted T cells, or PBMCs provided the cDNA or gDNA that served as material.

Trimming cost V 0 bases and J 0 bases, with 10 bases left between them. In germline, CDR1 is LGHNA, CDR2 YSLEER. The CDR3 consists of 16 residues. Authors' processing steps: Researchers report that nucleated cell counts were estimated from reference gene primer amplification. TCRdb keeps only in-frame clones here, not all; method: immunoSEQ multiplex PCR. Clone size and V and J calls were adopted from that table, with D and trimming inferred from the DNA. The sample lists approximately 100,000 clones, over 75% occurring once. Sequenced material: peripheral blood. The chain recombines TRBV4-3 with TRBJ2-3; weak D call: TRBD2 (6 bases). This sequence originates from a human donor in a cohort sampled during active COVID-19. CDR3: CASSQDTGVSTDTQYF. Here the CDR3 DNA reads TGCGCCAGCAGCCAAGATACGGGGGTGAGCACAGATACGCAGTATTTT.